A selection of T cell receptor beta chains follows, all from one sample in a study of CD8 T cells in ankylosing spondylitis. MiXCR, applied by TCRdb to the 5' RACE reads, yields one record per CDR3 protein. Of about 400,000 distinct CDR3 sequences listed, around 22% are singletons. The material sequenced was blood, either unsorted or a sorted T cell fraction (not recorded which). The receptor source for this set is a male donor with ankylosing spondylitis. Each CDR3 is given with its conserved first and last residue. The order of the fields is CDR3 length, D gene, clone size, V gene, J gene, CDR3 protein, CDR3 DNA. A D gene is named only where the DNA matches it firmly. Not every row has a clone size; where given, it reads once, few, many or a size class.

15	-	few	TRBV7-9	TRBJ2-1	CASRPAKAQYNEQFF	TGTGCCAGCAGGCCCGCCAAGGCCCAATACAATGAGCAGTTCTTC
16	-	few	TRBV6-5	TRBJ2-3	CASSYPAQGGTDTQYF	TGTGCCAGCAGTTACCCTGCCCAGGGCGGCACAGATACGCAGTATTTT
15	-	-	TRBV7-3	TRBJ2-1	CASSLAQGSYNEQFF	TGTGCCAGCAGCTTAGCACAGGGCTCCTACAATGAGCAGTTCTTC
22	TRBD2	-	TRBV11-3	TRBJ2-1	CASSLVGGFSDSGRSSYNEQFF	TGTGCCAGCAGCTTAGTGGGGGGTTTTTCGGATAGCGGGAGGAGCTCCTACAATGAGCAGTTCTTC
16	TRBD2	-	TRBV7-9	TRBJ2-1	CASSLATSGAHNEQFF	TGTGCCAGCAGCTTAGCAACTAGCGGAGCTCACAATGAGCAGTTCTTC
16	-	few	TRBV7-6	TRBJ1-4	CASSLAPDWTNEKLFF	TGTGCCAGCAGCTTAGCACCGGACTGGACTAATGAAAAACTGTTTTTT
14	TRBD2	-	TRBV20-1	TRBJ2-5	CSARLAGISETQYF	TGCAGTGCTAGGTTAGCGGGAATTTCGGAGACCCAGTACTTC
15	TRBD2	-	TRBV5-5	TRBJ2-1	CASTALAGSYNEQFF	TGTGCCAGCACCGCCCTAGCGGGCTCCTACAATGAGCAGTTCTTC
14	TRBD1	once	TRBV20-1	TRBJ1-2	CSATRDRNNYGYTF	TGCAGTGCTACTAGGGACAGAAACAACTATGGCTACACCTTC
12	TRBD1	-	TRBV2	TRBJ2-5	CASSGGRGPQYF	TGTGCCAGCAGTGGAGGCAGGGGGCCCCAGTACTTC
17	-	-	TRBV6-5	TRBJ1-6	CASSYSSAGGNNSPLHF	TGTGCCAGCAGTTACTCGAGCGCGGGTGGTAATAATTCACCCCTCCACTTT
14	-	-	TRBV5-1	TRBJ2-5	CASSFPGREETQYF	TGCGCCAGCAGCTTTCCGGGCAGGGAGGAGACCCAGTACTTC
15	TRBD2	-	TRBV18	TRBJ2-1	CASSLFSGRASEQFF	TGTGCCAGCTCACTTTTTAGCGGGAGGGCGAGTGAGCAGTTCTTC
16	TRBD2	-	TRBV29-1	TRBJ2-7	CSVSPRGGRFSYEQYF	TGCAGCGTTTCCCCCCGAGGCGGGAGATTCTCCTACGAGCAGTACTTC
13	-	-	TRBV20-1	TRBJ2-3	CSANSRTTDTQYF	TGCAGCGCTAACTCGCGAACTACAGATACGCAGTATTTT
14	TRBD1	many	TRBV29-1	TRBJ1-5	CSVLDRGSNQPQHF	TGCAGCGTTTTGGACAGGGGTAGCAATCAGCCCCAGCATTTT
16	TRBD1	few	TRBV4-2	TRBJ2-4	CASSPGGPSAKNIQYF	TGTGCCAGCAGCCCAGGGGGACCTTCGGCCAAAAACATTCAGTACTTC
12	TRBD1	-	TRBV29-1	TRBJ2-5	CSVDRGQETQYF	TGCAGCGTCGACAGGGGCCAAGAGACCCAGTACTTC
16	TRBD2	few	TRBV5-1	TRBJ2-1	CASSARTSGSNNEQFF	TGCGCCAGCAGCGCCCGGACTAGCGGGAGTAACAATGAGCAGTTCTTC
13	-	-	TRBV29-1	TRBJ2-5	CSVVGWEGETQYF	TGCAGCGTTGTGGGTTGGGAAGGTGAGACCCAGTACTTC
17	TRBD1	-	TRBV20-1	TRBJ1-5	CSARWDSLPYSNQPQHF	TGCAGTGCTAGATGGGACAGTCTCCCGTATAGCAATCAGCCCCAGCATTTT
17	TRBD2	-	TRBV7-9	TRBJ2-1	CASRERGLAGAYNEQFF	TGTGCCAGCCGGGAGAGAGGACTAGCAGGGGCCTACAATGAGCAGTTCTTC
12	-	many	TRBV12-3/TRBV12-4	TRBJ1-4	CASTIGGEKLFF	TGTGCCAGCACGATTGGGGGTGAAAAACTGTTTTTT
14	-	-	TRBV20-1	TRBJ1-2	CSADGDRFFYGYTF	TGCAGTGCTGACGGAGACAGGTTTTTCTATGGCTACACCTTC
14	-	few	TRBV5-1	TRBJ2-5	CASSFSPAQETQYF	TGCGCCAGCAGCTTTAGCCCAGCCCAAGAGACCCAGTACTTC
15	-	-	TRBV29-1	TRBJ1-3	CSARGTSNSGNTIYF	TGCAGCGCCCGGGGGACATCTAACTCTGGAAACACCATATATTTT
12	-	many	TRBV7-9	TRBJ2-3	CASSPRQDTQYF	TGTGCCAGCAGTCCCCGCCAAGATACGCAGTATTTT
10	-	-	TRBV28	TRBJ2-1	CASSEYEQFF	TGTGCCAGCAGTGAGTATGAGCAGTTCTTC
15	-	-	TRBV6-5	TRBJ1-3	CASSYSTNSGNTIYF	TGTGCCAGCAGTTACTCGACGAACTCTGGAAACACCATATATTTT
15	-	-	TRBV6-2/TRBV6-3	TRBJ2-1	CASMDVGRSYNEQFF	TGTGCCAGCATGGATGTGGGGCGCTCCTACAATGAGCAGTTCTTC
14	TRBD1	few	TRBV7-2	TRBJ1-1	CASKPDRGTTEAFF	TGTGCCAGCAAACCGGACAGGGGAACCACTGAAGCTTTCTTT
11	-	-	TRBV3-1	TRBJ2-3	CASSRGRTQYF	TGTGCCAGCAGCCGCGGAAGGACGCAGTATTTT
16	TRBD2	-	TRBV6-2/TRBV6-3	TRBJ2-7	CASSYSPGGSSYEQYF	TGTGCCAGCAGTTATAGTCCGGGGGGAAGCTCCTACGAGCAGTACTTC
15	TRBD2	-	TRBV28	TRBJ2-5	CASSLWTAGGETQYF	TGTGCCAGCAGTTTATGGACAGCGGGGGGGGAGACCCAGTACTTC
16	TRBD1	-	TRBV25-1	TRBJ2-5	CASSEWAGGAGETQYF	TGTGCCAGCAGTGAATGGGCAGGGGGCGCCGGGGAGACCCAGTACTTC
13	-	few	TRBV18	TRBJ1-2	CASSPVSDYGYTF	TGTGCCAGCTCACCAGTTTCGGACTATGGCTACACCTTC